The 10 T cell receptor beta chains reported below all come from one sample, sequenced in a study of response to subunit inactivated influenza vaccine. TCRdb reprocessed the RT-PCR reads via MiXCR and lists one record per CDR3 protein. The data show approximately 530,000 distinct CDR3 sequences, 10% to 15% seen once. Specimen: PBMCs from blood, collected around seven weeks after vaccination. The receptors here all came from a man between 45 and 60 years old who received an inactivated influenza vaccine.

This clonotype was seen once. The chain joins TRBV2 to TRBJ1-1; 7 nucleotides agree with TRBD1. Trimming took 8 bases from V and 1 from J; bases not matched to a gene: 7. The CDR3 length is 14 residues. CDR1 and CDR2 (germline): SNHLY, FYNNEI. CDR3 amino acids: CASAWDRGNTEAFF. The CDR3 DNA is TGTGCCAGCGCTTGGGACAGAGGGAACACTGAAGCTTTCTTT.

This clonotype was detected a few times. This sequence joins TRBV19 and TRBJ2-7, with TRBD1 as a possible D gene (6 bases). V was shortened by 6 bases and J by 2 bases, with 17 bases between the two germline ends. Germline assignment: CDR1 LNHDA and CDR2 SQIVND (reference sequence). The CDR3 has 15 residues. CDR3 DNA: TGTGCCAGTAGCAAGCAGGGGATGAGGCCCTACGAGCAGTACTTC. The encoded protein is CASSKQGMRPYEQYF.

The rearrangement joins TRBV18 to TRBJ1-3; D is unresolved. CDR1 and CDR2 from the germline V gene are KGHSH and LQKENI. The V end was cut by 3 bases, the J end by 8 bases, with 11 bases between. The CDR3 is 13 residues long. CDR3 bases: TGTGCCAGCTCACCCCCGACCGCGTACACCATATATTTT. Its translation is CASSPPTAYTIYF.

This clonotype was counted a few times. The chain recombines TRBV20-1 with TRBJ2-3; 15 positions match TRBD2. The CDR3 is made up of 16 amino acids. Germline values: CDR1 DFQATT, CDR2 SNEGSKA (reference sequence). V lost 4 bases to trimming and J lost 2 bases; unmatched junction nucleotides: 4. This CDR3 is CSAIGTSGGTTDTQYF. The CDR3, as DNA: TGCAGTGCTATAGGGACTAGCGGGGGGACCACAGATACGCAGTATTTT.

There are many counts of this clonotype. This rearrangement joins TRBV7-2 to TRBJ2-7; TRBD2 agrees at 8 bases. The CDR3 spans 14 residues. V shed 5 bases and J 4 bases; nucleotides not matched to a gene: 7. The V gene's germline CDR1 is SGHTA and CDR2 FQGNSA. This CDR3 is CASSPGLVLYEQYF. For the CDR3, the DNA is TGTGCCAGCAGCCCGGGACTAGTTCTTTACGAGCAGTACTTC. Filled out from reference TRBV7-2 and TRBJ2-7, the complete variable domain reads GAGVSQSPSNKVTEKGKDVELRCDPISGHTALYWYRQSLGQGLEFLIYFQGNSAPDKSGLPSDRFSAERTGGSVSTLTIQRTQQEDSAVYLCASSPGLVLYEQYFGPGTRLTVT.

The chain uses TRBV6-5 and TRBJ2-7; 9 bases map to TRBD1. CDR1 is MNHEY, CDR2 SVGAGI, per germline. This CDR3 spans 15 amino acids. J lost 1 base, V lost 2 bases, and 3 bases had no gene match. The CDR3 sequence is CASSYPGQGSYEQYF. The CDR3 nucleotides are TGTGCCAGCAGTTACCCGGGACAGGGTTCCTACGAGCAGTACTTC.

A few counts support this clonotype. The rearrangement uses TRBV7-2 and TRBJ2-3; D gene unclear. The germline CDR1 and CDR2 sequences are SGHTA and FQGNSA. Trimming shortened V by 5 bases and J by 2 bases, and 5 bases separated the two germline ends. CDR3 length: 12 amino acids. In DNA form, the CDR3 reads TGTGCCAGCAGCAAAGACACAGATACGCAGTATTTT. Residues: CASSKDTDTQYF. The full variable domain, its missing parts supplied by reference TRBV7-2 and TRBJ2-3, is GAGVSQSPSNKVTEKGKDVELRCDPISGHTALYWYRQSLGQGLEFLIYFQGNSAPDKSGLPSDRFSAERTGGSVSTLTIQRTQQEDSAVYLCASSKDTDTQYFGPGTRLTVL.

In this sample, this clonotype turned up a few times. As DNA, the CDR3 is TGTGCCAGCAGCCCTTCCCATGGGGAAGATACGCAGTATTTT. It is translated as CASSPSHGEDTQYF. The chain uses TRBV4-2 and TRBJ2-3; D not certain. CDR3 length: 14 residues. Trimming cost V 4 bases and J 5 bases, with 13 bases left between them. Germline V gene lookup returns CDR1 LGHNA and CDR2 YNFKEQ.

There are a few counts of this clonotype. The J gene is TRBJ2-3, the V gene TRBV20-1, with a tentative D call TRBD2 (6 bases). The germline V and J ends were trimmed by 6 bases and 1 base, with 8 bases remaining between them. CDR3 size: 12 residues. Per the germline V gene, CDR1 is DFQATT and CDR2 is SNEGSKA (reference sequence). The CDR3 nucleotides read TGCAGTGCCGGGGGAGGCACAGATACGCAGTATTTT. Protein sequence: CSAGGGTDTQYF.

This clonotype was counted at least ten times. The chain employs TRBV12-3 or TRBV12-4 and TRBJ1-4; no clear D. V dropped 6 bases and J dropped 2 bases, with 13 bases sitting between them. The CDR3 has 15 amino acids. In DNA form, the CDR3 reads TGTGCCAGCAGGCACGCGCTCGGGACTAATGAAAAACTGTTTTTT. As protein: CASRHALGTNEKLFF.